This T cell receptor (beta chain) came from a study of cytomegalovirus exposure and HLA in healthy donors. Broader study findings: Several of the most significant clusters appeared, in a later analysis, to be linked to common viral pathogens. DRB1 showed the most TCR associations and HLA-C the fewest in a later analysis, as rates varied by HLA locus.

A note on this clone: Its antigen is not identified.

With 60 Vbeta and 13 Jbeta primers, the PCR was carried out. Sequenced by immunoSEQ multiplex PCR; TCRdb stores in-frame clones only, minus some. The sample lists 110,000 or so clones, 74% occurring once. With 1 base removed from V and 4 bases from J, the gap between germline ends came to 14 bases. The germline CDR1 and CDR2 sequences are SGHTA and FQGTGA. There are 15 residues in the CDR3. Sequenced sample: PBMCs. This clonotype originated in a woman aged 40 to 50 in good health and CMV-seropositive. The chain joins TRBV7-3 to TRBJ2-7, with D possibly matching TRBD2 (5 bases). The chain's CDR3 is CASSLSGSVGYEQYF. Here the CDR3 DNA reads TGTGCCAGCAGCTTAAGTGGTAGCGTGGGTTACGAGCAGTACTTC.